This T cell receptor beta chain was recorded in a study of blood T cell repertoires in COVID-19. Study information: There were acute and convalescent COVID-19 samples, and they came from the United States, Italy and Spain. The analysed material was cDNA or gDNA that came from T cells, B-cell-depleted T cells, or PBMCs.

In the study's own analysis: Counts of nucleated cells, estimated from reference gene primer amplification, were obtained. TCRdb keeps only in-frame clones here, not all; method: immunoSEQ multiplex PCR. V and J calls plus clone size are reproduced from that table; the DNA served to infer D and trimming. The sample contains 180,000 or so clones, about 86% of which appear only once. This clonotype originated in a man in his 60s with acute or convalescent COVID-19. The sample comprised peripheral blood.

The CDR3 loop reads CASSRQGSSYNEQFF. The CDR3 nucleotides are TGTGCCAGCAGCCGACAGGGGAGCTCCTACAATGAGCAGTTCTTC. This rearrangement joins TRBV11-2 to TRBJ2-1; 8 positions match TRBD1. Losses at the gene ends were 5 bases for V and 0 bases for J; bases not matched to a gene: 3. Germline loops: CDR1 SGHAT, CDR2 FQNNGV. The CDR3 totals 15 residues.